One and the same sample provided the 17 T cell receptor beta chains below, sequenced in a study of OX40 agonist ivuxolimab in advanced cancers. Data came from immunoSEQ multiplex PCR; TCRdb stores just in-frame clones and leaves some out. Of about 94,000 clones listed, roughly 89% were seen once; the top ten hold about 0.87%. This specimen was CD4+ or CD8+ T cells sorted from blood, taken in a trial of the OX40 agonist ivuxolimab. Receptors were obtained from an adult with an advanced solid tumor such as melanoma, head and neck, liver or kidney cancer.

This chain joins TRBV18 and TRBJ2-3; 12 nucleotides line up with TRBD2. CDR1 KGHSH and CDR2 LQKENI come from the germline V gene. The CDR3 has 14 residues. Trimming took 6 bases from V and 4 from J; bases not matched to a gene: 2. CDR3 in DNA: TGTGCCAGCTCCCGACTAGCGGGAGCAGATACGCAGTATTTT. This sequence encodes CASSRLAGADTQYF.

J is TRBJ2-7 and V is TRBV5-1; possible D gene TRBD1, 5 bases. Trimming took off 2 bases at V and 5 bases at J, with 17 bases between the two ends. The CDR3 is 15 residues long. Germline assignment: CDR1 SGHRS and CDR2 YFSETQ. The CDR3 DNA follows: TGCGCCAGCAGCTTTGATAGGGGCCCCCCCAACGAGCAGTACTTC. It specifies CASSFDRGPPNEQYF.

This sequence joins TRBV15 and TRBJ2-7, with TRBD1 as a possible D gene (6 bases). This CDR3 region has 14 residues. V was shortened by 0 bases and J by 4 bases, with 10 bases between the two germline ends. Germline values: CDR1 LNHNV, CDR2 YYDKDF (reference sequence). CDR3 in amino acids: CATSRDRGGYEQYF. In nucleotides, the CDR3 is TGTGCCACCAGCAGAGATCGAGGGGGTTACGAGCAGTACTTC.

This chain joins TRBV14 and TRBJ1-1, with TRBD1 as a possible D gene (6 bases). Deletions cut 4 bases from V and 0 bases from J, with 12 bases between. The CDR3 covers 15 residues. Germline loops: CDR1 SGHDN, CDR2 FVKESK. CDR3 bases: TGTGCCAGCAGCCCGGGGGGCAACATGAACACTGAAGCTTTCTTT. Amino acids: CASSPGGNMNTEAFF.

CDR3 bases: TGTGCCAGCAGACTGACAGGGGGAGGGACGGAGACCCAGTACTTC. This translates into CASRLTGGGTETQYF. V is TRBV7-9 and J is TRBJ2-5, with TRBD1 matching 9 bases. The CDR3 loop spans 15 amino acids. Germline CDR1 SEHNR, CDR2 FQNEAQ (reference sequence). Trimming at V came to 6 bases and at J to 5 bases, leaving 10 bases not matched to a gene.

This sequence joins TRBV27 and TRBJ2-3; 8 nucleotides agree with TRBD2. CDR1 is MNHEY and CDR2 is SMNVEV in the germline V gene (reference sequence). The CDR3 is 17 residues long. J was trimmed by 0 bases and V by 2 bases; bases with no gene match: 7. The CDR3 nucleotides are TGTGCCAGCAGTTTAAGGCGTTTAGCGGGGAGCACAGATACGCAGTATTTT. Encoded protein: CASSLRRLAGSTDTQYF.

V usage is TRBV7-8 and J usage is TRBJ2-1; maybe TRBD2 (6 bases). The ends were cut back, 9 bases at V and 15 bases at J, with 18 bases in the middle. The CDR3 consists of 11 residues. The V gene's germline CDR1 is SGHVS and CDR2 FQNEAQ. Here the CDR3 DNA reads TGTGCCAGTTCCCTGCGGGATCTCGCGTTCTTC. Translating it yields CASSLRDLAFF.

In this sample, this clone turned up a few times. This chain joins TRBV2 and TRBJ1-5, with D uncertain. The CDR3 has 14 residues. The germline V gene encodes CDR1 SNHLY and CDR2 FYNNEI. The V gene lost 4 bases and the J gene lost 4 bases, with 11 bases spanning the gap. The CDR3: CASSVDPGNQPQHF. The CDR3 DNA is TGTGCCAGCAGTGTAGACCCTGGGAATCAGCCCCAGCATTTT.

The sample holds one count of this clone. This chain connects TRBV6-5 to TRBJ1-2, with 9 bases aligning to TRBD1. The V gene end was trimmed by 6 bases and the J gene end by 6 bases; junction bases not matched to a gene: 8. CDR1 is MNHEY, CDR2 SVGAGI, per germline. The CDR3 length is 14 residues. The CDR3 here is CASRNYRDRDGYTF. CDR3 nucleotide sequence: TGTGCCAGCAGAAACTACCGGGACAGGGATGGCTACACCTTC.

The genes are TRBV29-1 and TRBJ2-1; 8 bases match TRBD1. The CDR3 consists of 13 residues. Germline V gene lookup returns CDR1 SQVTM and CDR2 ANQGSEA. Trimming cost V 7 bases and J 4 bases; bases outside gene matches: 6. CDR3 sequence: CSGNRGTYNEQFF. CDR3 nucleotide sequence: TGCAGCGGGAACAGGGGGACTTACAATGAGCAGTTCTTC.

This rearrangement joins TRBV10-3 to TRBJ2-1; D gene unclear. CDR3 size: 13 residues. V lost 7 bases and J lost 1, with 8 bases in between. Germline V gene sequence: CDR1 ENHRY, CDR2 SYGVKD. CDR3 nucleotides: TGTGCCATCACCCCTAGTTCCTACAATGAGCAGTTCTTC. Its protein product is CAITPSSYNEQFF.

The sample holds a few counts of this clone. CDR3 protein: CATSRTPNLSQETQYF. The CDR3 nucleotides read TGTGCCACCAGCAGAACTCCCAACCTCTCCCAAGAGACCCAGTACTTC. The rearrangement uses TRBV15 and TRBJ2-5; D gene uncertain. Germline V lookup: CDR1 LNHNV, CDR2 YYDKDF (reference sequence). The CDR3 is made up of 16 amino acids. Trimming left V 2 bases short and J 1 base short, with 14 bases between.

This clone was observed a few times. The V call is TRBV19, the J call TRBJ1-5, with D perhaps TRBD1 (5 bases). Germline V gives CDR1 LNHDA, CDR2 SQIVND (reference sequence). V was cut by 3 bases and J by 9 bases, with 9 bases left in between. This CDR3 is built from 12 residues. CDR3 protein: CASSITGLPQHF. The CDR3 coding sequence is TGTGCCAGTAGTATTACAGGATTGCCCCAGCATTTT.

This rearrangement joins TRBV7-3 to TRBJ2-1; 8 bases are a match to TRBD2. The germline gives CDR1 SGHTA, CDR2 FQGTGA. The length of the CDR3 is 17 residues. With V trimmed by 5 bases and J by 7 bases, 16 bases remained unmatched. CDR3: CASSPRPRGRGGNEQFF. The CDR3 nucleotides read TGTGCCAGCAGCCCCCGACCCAGGGGACGGGGGGGAAATGAGCAGTTCTTC.

The V and J genes are TRBV9 and TRBJ2-5, with a possible D match to TRBD2 (6 bases). The V end lost 4 bases, the J end lost 1 base, and 14 bases lay between the germline ends. Germline V gives CDR1 SGDLS, CDR2 YYNGEE. The CDR3 loop spans 15 amino acids. The CDR3 region has the DNA TGTGCCAGCAGCCCATCGGCGGGGATCCAAGAGACCCAGTACTTC. Amino acids: CASSPSAGIQETQYF.

The chain links TRBV30 to TRBJ1-5; 7 nucleotides align to TRBD1. The V and J ends lost 6 bases and 3 bases, in that order; junction bases with no gene match: 5. This CDR3 spans 13 amino acids. CDR1 and CDR2 from the germline V gene are GTSNPN and SVGIG (reference sequence). The CDR3 protein is CACQGQNNQPQHF. DNA for the CDR3: TGTGCCTGCCAGGGACAGAACAATCAGCCCCAGCATTTT.

The chain carries TRBV5-1 and TRBJ1-4; 7 nucleotides agree with TRBD1. CDR1 is SGHRS, CDR2 YFSETQ, per germline. The trim removed 2 bases at V and 8 bases at J, leaving 6 bases unmatched. This CDR3 region has 14 residues. The CDR3 DNA is TGCGCCAGCAGCTTTGCCGGGGACAGCGAAAAACTGTTTTTT. Residues: CASSFAGDSEKLFF. The full variable domain, with the rest looked up from reference TRBV5-1 and TRBJ1-4, is KAGVTQTPRYLIKTRGQQVTLSCSPISGHRSVSWYQQTPGQGLQFLFEYFSETQRNKGNFPGRFSGRQFSNSRSEMNVSTLELGDSALYLCASSFAGDSEKLFFGSGTQLSVL.